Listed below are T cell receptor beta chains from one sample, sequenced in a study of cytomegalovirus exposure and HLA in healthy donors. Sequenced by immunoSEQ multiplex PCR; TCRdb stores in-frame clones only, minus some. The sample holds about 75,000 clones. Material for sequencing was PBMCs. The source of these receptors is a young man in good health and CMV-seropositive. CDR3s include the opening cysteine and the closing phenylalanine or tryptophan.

CSGGGGWGMNTEAFF TRBJ1-1 TRBV29-1
CAISQPGQGGLEPQHF TRBJ1-5 TRBV10-3
CASSLDGGPLEQYF TRBJ2-7 TRBV11-2
CASSLASGGDTGELFF TRBJ2-2 TRBV5-1
CASSLSPYYEQYF NA TRBV28
CASSTGAEAFF TRBJ1-1 TRBV18
CATIHRYYTDTQYF TRBJ2-3 TRBV6-1
CASSIGVSTIPYEQYF TRBJ2-7 TRBV19
CATNYRGVGAFF TRBJ1-1 TRBV5-6
CASSLGDRLETQYF TRBJ2-5 TRBV5-1
CAWTTGRGFMHGYTF TRBJ1-2 TRBV30
CASSLGGEVPFYNEQFF TRBJ2-1 TRBV7-6
CASSGTSGFDEQFF TRBJ2-1 TRBV2
CASSIREGQYEQYF TRBJ2-7 TRBV19
CASTPSGSYIQYF TRBJ2-4 TRBV6-6
CASSVVPERGIHTEQFF TRBJ2-1 TRBV9
CASSLGSSGNTIYF TRBJ1-3 TRBV5-1
CASSIWGTVYEQYF TRBJ2-7 TRBV19
CASSPLGRGAANEKLFF TRBJ1-4 TRBV9
CSVGGTEVEKLFF TRBJ1-4 TRBV29-1
CASTSDRNSNQPQHF TRBJ1-5 TRBV2
CASSQADRDLETEAFF TRBJ1-1 TRBV14
CASSRQGESNQPQHF TRBJ1-5 TRBV19
CASSQELAGGDEQFF TRBJ2-1 TRBV4-2
CASSSRDTPGSNTGELFF TRBJ2-2 TRBV7-9
CASSQDADTNTGELFF TRBJ2-2 TRBV4-1
CASSSQGNTEAFF TRBJ1-1 TRBV2
CASSPPGTSLEQYF TRBJ2-7 TRBV7-6
CASSQDFRGLYEQYF TRBJ2-7 TRBV4-1
CASGQGFYNSPLHF TRBJ1-6 TRBV5-1
CASSSLSGGANEQFF TRBJ2-1 TRBV28
CASSNNRDQPQHF TRBJ1-5 TRBV19
CASNEGGQPYNEQFF TRBJ2-1 TRBV4-2
CASSEPGTGDEQYF TRBJ2-7 TRBV28
CASSLGGASNPLKTQYF TRBJ2-5 TRBV11-1
CASSYGLPSGGLYEQYF TRBJ2-7 TRBV5-1
CATGLDPYEQYF TRBJ2-7 TRBV28
CASSFTGTGELFF TRBJ2-2 TRBV25-1
CASSEAPDSRNQPQHF TRBJ1-5 TRBV6-1
CASSLSGVSTDTQYF TRBJ2-3 TRBV5-1
CASRVILEGTEAFF TRBJ1-1 TRBV28
CASSLVTSDYNEQFF TRBJ2-1 TRBV5-4
CASSLGQGLAGANYGYTF TRBJ1-2 TRBV5-4